This TCR beta chain was documented in a study of response to subunit inactivated influenza vaccine. From the RT-PCR reads, TCRdb called clonotypes with MiXCR, one entry per CDR3 protein. The sample holds hundreds of thousands of distinct CDR3 sequences, around 10% seen once. V shed 5 bases and J 0 bases; nucleotides not matched to a gene: 7. Looked up from germline, CDR1 is SGHTA and CDR2 is FQGNSA. The CDR3 runs 15 residues. This clonotype was counted between two and nine times. These data are also associated with another study on T cells expressing NK-cell markers. As that report states: In generating TCR beta cDNA, 5'RACE template switching with UMIs was used. Sorted CD3+CD56-NKG2C+, CD3+CD56+NKG2C+ and CD3+CD56+NKG2C- T cells supplied the TCR beta repertoires.

The sequence was collected from a man in his fifties who received an inactivated influenza vaccine. This rearrangement joins TRBV7-2 to TRBJ2-7, with 7 positions matching TRBD1. Specimen: PBMCs from blood, collected on the day of vaccination. The CDR3 nucleotides are TGTGCCAGCAGCGACGGACAGGTCATCTCCTACGAGCAGTACTTC. As protein: CASSDGQVISYEQYF.